The clone carrying this T cell receptor (beta chain) has only one observation. Repertoires were generated with immunoSEQ multiplex PCR, while TCRdb's copy carries only in-frame clones and drops some. The table has 150,000 to 200,000 clones, about nine tenths seen once. CDR1 is SNHLY and CDR2 is FYNNEI in the germline V gene. Trimming removed 3 bases from V and 6 bases from J, with 16 bases in between. This CDR3 spans 15 amino acids. This entry belongs to a study of blood T cell repertoires in COVID-19. Two consecutive negative NP/OP PCR tests, clearance, or resolved symptoms defined Cohort 3 recovery.

The sequenced material came from PBMCs or T cells enriched from blood (not recorded which). This TCR was recovered from a woman younger than 30 who had recovered from COVID-19. The chain combines TRBV2 with TRBJ2-3; D may be TRBD1 (5 bases). CDR3 sequence: CASSEVTGIMDTQYF. The CDR3 DNA is TGTGCCAGCAGTGAGGTTACAGGAATCATGGATACGCAGTATTTT.